The 21 T cell receptor beta chains in this list originate from one sample, sequenced in a study of blood T cell repertoires in COVID-19. Sequencing used immunoSEQ multiplex PCR; TCRdb keeps in-frame clones, though not all of them. The repertoire holds about 68,000 clones, with about nine tenths as singletons. Input material: peripheral blood. The receptors were sampled from a man under 40 with acute or convalescent COVID-19.

The chain joins TRBV3-1 (or the pseudogene TRBV3-2) to TRBJ2-1, with 9 bases aligning to TRBD2. This CDR3 is 14 amino acids long. Germline lookup yields CDR1 LGHDT and CDR2 YNNKEL (reference sequence). V shed 4 bases, J shed 6 bases, and the junction held 4 bases outside the gene matches. CDR3 in amino acids: CASSLAGAGNEQFF. For the CDR3, the DNA is TGTGCCAGCAGCCTAGCGGGGGCGGGCAATGAGCAGTTCTTC.

This clone has a handful of counts. The V and J genes are TRBV7-3 and TRBJ2-1; 10 bases are a match to TRBD2. Germline V gene sequence: CDR1 SGHTA, CDR2 FQGTGA. The trim removed 2 bases at V and 3 bases at J, leaving 1 base unmatched. There are 15 residues in the CDR3. CDR3 nucleotides: TGTGCCAGCAGCTTAGGACTAGCGGACTACAATGAGCAGTTCTTC. Its protein is CASSLGLADYNEQFF.

In this sample, this clone turned up once. V gene TRBV10-1 combines with J gene TRBJ2-1, with unresolved D. Germline values: CDR1 WNHNN, CDR2 SYGVQD (reference sequence). Deletions cut 6 bases from V and 4 bases from J, with 10 bases between. The CDR3 is made up of 13 amino acids. CDR3 coding DNA: TGCGCCAGCAGGTCCATCCAGTACAATGAGCAGTTCTTC. Protein sequence: CASRSIQYNEQFF.

The V gene is TRBV14, the J gene TRBJ2-7; D uncertain. Germline CDR1 is SGHDN and CDR2 is FVKESK. This CDR3 has 13 amino acids. V was cut by 4 bases and J by 2 bases, with 9 bases left in between. CDR3 DNA sequence: TGTGCCAGCAGCCCGAGGAGTACCTACGAGCAGTACTTC. As protein: CASSPRSTYEQYF. Filled out from reference TRBV14 and TRBJ2-7, the complete variable domain reads EAGVTQFPSHSVIEKGQTVTLRCDPISGHDNLYWYRRVMGKEIKFLLHFVKESKQDESGMPNNRFLAERTGGTYSTLKVQPAELEDSGVYFCASSPRSTYEQYFGPGTRLTVT.

The CDR3: CASSGVAGNSYNEQFF. Written as DNA, the CDR3 is TGTGCCAGTAGTGGTGTAGCGGGAAATTCCTACAATGAGCAGTTCTTC. The chain links TRBV19 to TRBJ2-1; the match to TRBD2 covers 8 bases. The CDR3 sequence is 16 residues long. V lost 5 bases and J lost 1; bases outside the gene matches: 7. CDR1 and CDR2 (germline): LNHDA, SQIVND (reference sequence). Variable domain in full (rest from reference TRBV19 and TRBJ2-1): DGGITQSPKYLFRKEGQNVTLSCEQNLNHDAMYWYRQDPGQGLRLIYYSQIVNDFQKGDIAEGYSVSREKKESFPLTVTSAQKNPTAFYLCASSGVAGNSYNEQFFGPGTRLTVL.

The CDR3 region has the DNA TGTGCCAGTAGTACTTATATCTTCCACAATGAGCAGTTCTTC. This sequence encodes CASSTYIFHNEQFF. The chain is built from TRBV19 and TRBJ2-1; D is uncertain. The V end lost 4 bases, the J end lost 5 bases, and 12 bases lay between the germline ends. Germline V lookup: CDR1 LNHDA, CDR2 SQIVND (reference sequence). The CDR3 extends over 14 amino acids.

The V and J genes are TRBV6-5 and TRBJ2-1; 11 bases fit TRBD2. The CDR3 covers 15 residues. J gave up 9 bases and V 2 bases, and 6 bases lay outside the gene matches. Germline CDR1 reads MNHEY; CDR2 reads SVGAGI. The CDR3 DNA reads as TGTGCCAGCAGTTACGGACTAGCGGGTGCTCGTGAGCAGTTCTTC. It encodes CASSYGLAGAREQFF.

The rearrangement joins TRBV6-5 to TRBJ1-2; maybe TRBD1 (5 bases). Germline V lookup: CDR1 MNHEY, CDR2 SVGAGI. Deletions cut 7 bases from V and 2 bases from J, with 11 bases between. The CDR3 covers 13 residues. CDR3 in DNA: TGTGCCAGCACCGGACACCTCAACTATGGCTACACCTTC. It is translated as CASTGHLNYGYTF.

This chain joins TRBV27 and TRBJ2-7; 10 bases match TRBD2. Trimming removed 5 bases from V and 2 bases from J; junction bases left unmatched: 3. The CDR3 consists of 14 residues. Germline V gene data show CDR1 as MNHEY and CDR2 as SMNVEV (reference sequence). The CDR3 reads CASSPSGRAYEQYF. The CDR3 DNA follows: TGTGCCAGCAGTCCTAGCGGGAGAGCCTACGAGCAGTACTTC.

A few counts support this clone. The V gene is TRBV7-9, the J gene TRBJ2-4, with a tentative D call TRBD1 (6 bases). The CDR3 runs to 15 residues. V was trimmed by 5 bases and J by 3 bases, leaving 14 bases between them. Per germline, CDR1 SEHNR and CDR2 FQNEAQ (reference sequence). This chain's CDR3 is CASSRASDSKNIQYF. The CDR3 DNA follows: TGTGCCAGCAGCCGCGCCTCGGACAGCAAAAACATTCAGTACTTC.

This clone was counted once. The CDR3 protein is CASSLAGEGNEQFF. The CDR3 DNA follows: TGTGCCAGCAGTTTGGCGGGAGAGGGGAATGAGCAGTTCTTC. The genes are TRBV28 and TRBJ2-1, with 7 bases identical to TRBD2. There are 14 residues in the CDR3. The V gene end was trimmed by 3 bases and the J gene end by 7 bases; junction bases not matched to a gene: 6. Germline V CDR1 and CDR2: MDHEN, SYDVKM.

This clone was seen just once. V gene TRBV19 combines with J gene TRBJ2-1; the D gene is possibly TRBD2 (5 bases). The germline gives CDR1 LNHDA, CDR2 SQIVND (reference sequence). This CDR3 region has 15 residues. V lost 3 bases and J 6 bases, leaving 15 bases between the germline ends. CDR3 coding DNA: TGTGCCAGTAGTATCCCTAGCTTCGGTCGCAATGAGCAGTTCTTC. Protein sequence: CASSIPSFGRNEQFF.

The CDR3 spells CASSQEAAIELAGETQYF. The CDR3 coding sequence is TGTGCCAGCAGCCAAGAAGCGGCTATAGAACTAGCGGGAGAGACCCAGTACTTC. The chain is built from TRBV4-2 and TRBJ2-5; 9 nucleotides align to TRBD2. The CDR3 contains 18 residues. Per germline, CDR1 LGHNA and CDR2 YNFKEQ. V lost 0 bases, J lost 4 bases, and 12 bases stayed unmatched.

This sequence joins TRBV11-2 and TRBJ2-1, with TRBD2 identical over 12 bases. This CDR3 is 16 amino acids long. Germline values: CDR1 SGHAT, CDR2 FQNNGV. V lost 1 base and J lost 7; bases outside the gene matches: 5. The CDR3 is CASSLVTSGSLNEQFF. The CDR3 coding sequence is TGTGCCAGCAGCTTAGTGACTAGCGGGAGTTTAAATGAGCAGTTCTTC.

The V gene is TRBV2, the J gene TRBJ1-2, with a tentative D call TRBD1 (6 bases). Germline values: CDR1 SNHLY, CDR2 FYNNEI. The V and J ends lost 5 bases and 5 bases respectively, with 12 bases between them. CDR3 length equals 13 residues. The CDR3 DNA reads TGTGCCAGCAGTAGGACAGAAATGTATGGCTACACCTTC. It codes for CASSRTEMYGYTF. Filled out from reference TRBV2 and TRBJ1-2, the complete variable domain reads EPEVTQTPSHQVTQMGQEVILRCVPISNHLYFYWYRQILGQKVEFLVSFYNNEISEKSEIFDDQFSVERPDGSNFTLKIRSTKLEDSAMYFCASSRTEMYGYTFGSGTRLTVV.

The chain couples TRBV5-1 to TRBJ2-1, with TRBD2 identical over 8 bases. The CDR3 has 16 residues. The germline V gene has CDR1 SGHRS and CDR2 YFSETQ. The V gene end was trimmed by 4 bases and the J gene end by 8 bases; junction bases not matched to a gene: 14. The CDR3 nucleotides read TGCGCCAGCAGCGTTCCCTCCGGGACTAGTGGTGATGAGCAGTTCTTC. Its protein is CASSVPSGTSGDEQFF.

CDR3 region: CAWKPTSGFYNEQFF. Written as DNA, the CDR3 is TGTGCCTGGAAACCGACTAGCGGATTCTACAATGAGCAGTTCTTC. The V call is TRBV30, the J call TRBJ2-1; 9 bases agree with TRBD2. Unmatched junction bases numbered 7, after V lost 4 bases and J lost 3 bases. The CDR3 consists of 15 residues. The germline gives CDR1 GTSNPN, CDR2 SVGIG (reference sequence).

The CDR3 sequence is CASSPSRDSSSGNTIYF. The DNA of the CDR3 is TGTGCCAGTAGTCCTTCCCGGGACTCGAGCTCTGGAAACACCATATATTTT. This chain connects TRBV19 to TRBJ1-3; possible D gene TRBD1, 5 bases. Trimming removed 5 bases at V and 0 bases at J, with 17 bases between. The germline V gene has CDR1 LNHDA and CDR2 SQIVND (reference sequence). The CDR3 has 17 amino acids.

This chain connects TRBV19 to TRBJ1-4, with 8 bases matching TRBD1. CDR3 length: 13 amino acids. V lost 7 bases and J lost 7; bases outside the gene matches: 5. Germline-derived CDR1 and CDR2 are LNHDA and SQIVND (reference sequence). The DNA for the CDR3 is TGTGCCAGTATGCAGGGGGCGTCTGAAAAACTGTTTTTT. This translates into CASMQGASEKLFF.

The rearrangement uses TRBV18 and TRBJ1-4, with TRBD1 as a possible D gene (6 bases). The germline V gene encodes CDR1 KGHSH and CDR2 LQKENI. Trimming left V 2 bases short and J 8 bases short, with 21 bases between. This CDR3 has 17 residues. This CDR3 reads CASSPTVTGYSNEKLFF. CDR3 bases: TGTGCCAGCTCACCAACAGTCACAGGGTACAGTAACGAAAAACTGTTTTTT.

The rearrangement joins TRBV6-2 or TRBV6-3 to TRBJ2-7, with a weak D call TRBD1 (5 bases). V dropped 6 bases and J dropped 4 bases, with 13 bases sitting between them. The CDR3 sequence is 13 residues long. CDR1 and CDR2 (germline): MNHEY, SVGEGT. CDR3 region: CASSRLDRYEQYF. In DNA, the CDR3 is TGTGCCAGCAGCCGCCTCGACAGATACGAGCAGTACTTC.